This T cell receptor (beta chain) was observed in a study of shared clonotypes between healthy human individuals. The wider study: With ages of 18 to 49, the donors were two women and a few men.

It was at deep level that the assay was run. Authors' processing steps: Filtering was not the same, since immunoSEQ gave junction-only sequences without quality scores. Method: immunoSEQ multiplex PCR; TCRdb's copy keeps in-frame clones and lacks some. The V and J calls and clone size come from that table; D and trimming were worked out from the DNA. The sample lists about 2.3 million clones, approximately 90% seen once, with 0.3% to 0.4% in the top ten. Sequenced input: naive CD4+ T cells from PBMCs. Stated subset: CD45RA+ positively selected. This sequence was found in a young man in good health. Some clones in this sample may be carry-over from other donors' samples.

CDR3 sequence (DNA): TGCGCCAGCGGGCACCTGAACACTGAAGCTTTCTTT. Translating it yields CASGHLNTEAFF. The chain joins TRBV5-1 to TRBJ1-1; no clear D gene. Germline V CDR1 and CDR2: SGHRS, YFSETQ. This CDR3 has 12 residues. The ends were cut back, 7 bases at V and 0 bases at J, with 7 bases in the middle. Drawing the rest from reference TRBV5-1 and TRBJ1-1, the complete variable domain is KAGVTQTPRYLIKTRGQQVTLSCSPISGHRSVSWYQQTPGQGLQFLFEYFSETQRNKGNFPGRFSGRQFSNSRSEMNVSTLELGDSALYLCASGHLNTEAFFGQGTRLTVV.